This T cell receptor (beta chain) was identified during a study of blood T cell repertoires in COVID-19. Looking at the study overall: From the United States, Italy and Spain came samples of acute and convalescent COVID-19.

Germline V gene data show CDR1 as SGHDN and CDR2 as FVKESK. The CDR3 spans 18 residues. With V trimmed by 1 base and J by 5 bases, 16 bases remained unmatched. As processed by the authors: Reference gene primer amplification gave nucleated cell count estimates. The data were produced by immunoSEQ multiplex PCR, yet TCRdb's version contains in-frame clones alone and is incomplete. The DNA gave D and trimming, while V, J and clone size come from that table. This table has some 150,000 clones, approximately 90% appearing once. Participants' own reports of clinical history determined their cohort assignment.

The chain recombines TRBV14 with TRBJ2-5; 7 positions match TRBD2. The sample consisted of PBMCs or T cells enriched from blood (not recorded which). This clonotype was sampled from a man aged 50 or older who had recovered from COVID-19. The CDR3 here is CASSQGVRAGTYGETQYF. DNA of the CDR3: TGTGCCAGCAGCCAAGGCGTAAGAGCGGGGACCTATGGGGAGACCCAGTACTTC.